The 27 T cell receptor beta chains below come from one sample, sequenced in a study of breast tumors, draining lymph nodes, adjacent tissues. Samples came from axillary lymph nodes draining the breast cancer. TCRdb analysed the multiplex PCR reads with MiXCR anew, one entry per CDR3 protein. The data show approximately 200,000 distinct CDR3 sequences, with approximately 31% seen just once and 4.3% held by the top ten. Material: axillary lymph node tissue. The receptor set was obtained from a female donor with breast cancer. Some clones in this sample may be carry-over from other donors' samples.

This clonotype has a count of ten or more. The V call is TRBV4-3, the J call TRBJ2-7, with 9 positions matching TRBD1. With 4 bases clipped from V and 2 bases from J, the junction kept 3 bases outside the gene matches. CDR3 length equals 14 residues. Germline V gives CDR1 LGHNA, CDR2 YSLEER. In DNA form, the CDR3 reads TGCGCCAGCAGCCGTACAGGGGGCGCCTACGAGCAGTACTTC. Protein sequence: CASSRTGGAYEQYF.

This chain uses TRBV6-5 with TRBJ2-1; 13 bases line up with TRBD2. The ends lost 5 bases at V and 10 bases at J; junction bases unmatched: 14. The CDR3 totals 17 residues. CDR1 and CDR2 (germline): MNHEY, SVGAGI. The CDR3 loop is CASSPAGLAGVLGEQFF. The CDR3 DNA reads as TGTGCCAGCAGTCCCGCAGGACTAGCGGGAGTACTTGGGGAGCAGTTCTTC.

The chain links TRBV7-3 to TRBJ1-5, with a possible D match to TRBD1 (6 bases). The V end lost 5 bases, the J end lost 4 bases, and 18 bases lay between the germline ends. This CDR3 is 16 amino acids long. The V gene's germline CDR1 is SGHTA and CDR2 FQGTGA. CDR3 residues: CASSPTGGAANQPQHF. The CDR3, as DNA: TGTGCCAGCAGCCCAACGGGGGGGGCGGCGAATCAGCCCCAGCATTTT.

This clonotype was picked up many times. This rearrangement joins TRBV9 to TRBJ2-2, with 9 bases that match TRBD1. CDR3 length: 15 residues. CDR1 and CDR2 from the germline V gene are SGDLS and YYNGEE. J was trimmed by 5 bases and V by 3 bases; bases with no gene match: 5. Here the CDR3 reads CASSAGTGWTGELFF. CDR3 in DNA: TGTGCCAGCAGCGCCGGGACAGGGTGGACCGGGGAGCTGTTTTTT.

This clonotype has ten or more counts. V gene TRBV30 combines with J gene TRBJ2-2; D gene ambiguous. V lost 1 base, J lost 6 bases, and 12 bases lay in between. From germline, CDR1 is GTSNPN and CDR2 SVGIG (reference sequence). CDR3 length: 14 residues. CDR3 nucleotides: TGTGCCTGGAGTGGGTGGGGTCGCGCCGGGGAGCTGTTTTTT. Translated: CAWSGWGRAGELFF.

This clonotype was seen a handful of times. V usage is TRBV30 and J usage is TRBJ2-3; TRBD2 matches at 8 bases. V lost 5 bases to trimming and J lost 3 bases; unmatched junction nucleotides: 10. Germline V gene lookup returns CDR1 GTSNPN and CDR2 SVGIG (reference sequence). This CDR3 region has 15 residues. CDR3: CAWGGREVRTDTQYF. The CDR3 nucleotides are TGTGCCTGGGGTGGGCGGGAGGTGAGGACAGATACGCAGTATTTT.

This clonotype was seen at least ten times. The chain uses TRBV6-1 and TRBJ1-5, with D maybe TRBD1 (6 bases). The V end was cut by 7 bases, the J end by 4 bases, with 11 bases between. This CDR3 has 13 residues. Germline loops: CDR1 MNHNS, CDR2 SASEGT. CDR3 in amino acids: CASTRQVNQPQHF. The DNA of the CDR3 is TGTGCCAGCACACGACAGGTGAATCAGCCCCAGCATTTT.

The chain carries TRBV10-1 and TRBJ2-5, with no clear D. The CDR3 runs 15 residues. The germline V gene has CDR1 WNHNN and CDR2 SYGVQD (reference sequence). V dropped 6 bases and J dropped 5 bases, with 19 bases sitting between them. CDR3 sequence: CASSPEASSVETQYF. The CDR3 DNA follows: TGCGCCAGCAGCCCCGAGGCGTCTTCGGTCGAGACCCAGTACTTC.

This clonotype came up many times. The rearrangement joins TRBV5-1 to TRBJ2-3; TRBD2 matches at 8 bases. The CDR3 contains 16 residues. Germline CDR1 is SGHRS and CDR2 is YFSETQ. V lost 0 bases to trimming and J lost 1 base; unmatched junction nucleotides: 4. The CDR3 DNA reads TGCGCCAGCAGCTTGGAAGCGGGGGCGGGCACAGATACGCAGTATTTT. Translating it yields CASSLEAGAGTDTQYF.

This clonotype occurred many times. The V call is TRBV28, the J call TRBJ2-2; D ambiguous. Per the germline V gene, CDR1 is MDHEN and CDR2 is SYDVKM. CDR3 size: 13 residues. The V and J ends lost 3 bases and 7 bases respectively, with 9 bases between them. The CDR3 is CASSFVRVGELFF. The DNA of the CDR3 is TGTGCCAGCAGTTTCGTCCGGGTCGGGGAGCTGTTTTTT.

This clonotype was seen a handful of times. This clone may be a read error of a much larger clone one base away. The rearrangement uses TRBV20-1 and TRBJ1-2; D may be TRBD1 (6 bases). CDR1 DFQATT and CDR2 SNEGSKA come from the germline V gene (reference sequence). This CDR3 is 13 amino acids long. CDR3 bases: TGCAGTGCTAGACCTGGACAGAACTATGCCTACACCTTC. This codes for CSARPGQNYAYTF.

This chain joins TRBV4-1 and TRBJ1-6, with D maybe TRBD1 (5 bases). Trimming took 0 bases from V and 10 from J, leaving 10 bases between them. Germline CDR1 MGHRA, CDR2 YSYEKL. The CDR3 is made up of 14 amino acids. CDR3 loop: CASSQEWGRSPLHF. CDR3 sequence (DNA): TGCGCCAGCAGCCAAGAGTGGGGGAGGTCACCCCTCCACTTT.

This clonotype has a count of ten or more. The chain employs TRBV4-1 and TRBJ2-7; TRBD1 matches at 11 bases. The CDR3 is 15 residues long. After removal of 4 bases from V and 0 bases from J, the junction contained 2 bases not matched to a gene. Germline V gives CDR1 MGHRA, CDR2 YSYEKL. CDR3 amino acids: CASSRTGGISYEQYF. In DNA, the CDR3 is TGCGCCAGCAGCCGGACAGGGGGCATCTCCTACGAGCAGTACTTC.

A few counts support this clonotype. The DNA is omitted, as the CDR3 cannot be located on it reliably, and the CDR3 follows TCRdb's listing. The chain combines TRBV5-6 with TRBJ1-2; the table's D call TRBD1 went unverified against the DNA. The CDR3 sequence runs 16 residues, both termini included. Per the germline V gene, CDR1 is SGHDT and CDR2 is YYEEEE. This CDR3 reads CASRPYGAGVVYGCTF.

This clonotype has more than one count but fewer than ten. This chain links TRBV5-1 with TRBJ2-3; no firm D call. The CDR3 is 13 residues long. Deletions cut 2 bases from V and 5 bases from J, with 9 bases between. CDR1 and CDR2 (germline): SGHRS, YFSETQ. CDR3 sequence: CASSLGVIDTQYF. The DNA for the CDR3 is TGCGCCAGCAGCTTAGGAGTTATAGATACGCAGTATTTT.

A remark on this clonotype: A read error may explain this, as a much larger clone is one base away. This chain joins TRBV9 and TRBJ2-1, with 8 bases identical to TRBD2. After removal of 0 bases from V and 1 base from J, the junction contained 15 bases not matched to a gene. This CDR3 comprises 20 residues. Germline loops: CDR1 SGDLS, CDR2 YYNGEE. This chain's CDR3 is CASSVEGLVGRPPSYNEQFF. CDR3 DNA: TGTGCCAGCAGCGTAGAGGGACTAGTGGGGAGACCCCCTTCCTACAATGAGCAGTTCTTC.

This clonotype came up many times. V is TRBV24-1 and J is TRBJ2-3; D is unclear. The CDR3 sequence is 11 residues long. Trimming shortened V by 0 bases and J by 6 bases, and 0 bases separated the two germline ends. Germline V CDR1 and CDR2: KGHDR, SFDVKD. CDR3: CATSDLDTQYF. In DNA, the CDR3 is TGTGCCACCAGTGATTTGGATACGCAGTATTTT.

Comment on this clonotype: A clone one base away is much larger, so this may be a read error. The CDR3 DNA reads as TGTGCCAGCAGCCCCCCGTTTCACGGGCAGTACTTC. Protein sequence: CASSPPFHGQYF. V usage is TRBV3-1 and J usage is TRBJ2-7; D is uncertain. The V gene lost 4 bases and the J gene lost 9 bases, with 13 bases spanning the gap. The V gene's germline CDR1 is LGHDT and CDR2 YNNKEL (reference sequence). The CDR3 spans 12 residues.

This clonotype was counted many times. This CDR3 is CASSLSGDVEETQYF. The CDR3 DNA reads as TGCGCCAGCAGCTTGTCGGGGGACGTCGAAGAGACCCAGTACTTC. J is TRBJ2-5 and V is TRBV5-1; tentative D call: TRBD2 (6 bases). The CDR3 runs 15 residues. Looked up from germline, CDR1 is SGHRS and CDR2 is YFSETQ. V lost 1 base to trimming and J lost 3 bases, with 13 bases between them.

This clonotype showed up many times. The V call is TRBV2, the J call TRBJ2-7; D gene uncertain. From germline, CDR1 is SNHLY and CDR2 FYNNEI. V was pared by 5 bases and J by 3 bases, with 8 bases between. The CDR3 is 12 amino acids. The DNA for the CDR3 is TGTGCCAGCAGTTCTCATTACTACGAGCAGTACTTC. Amino acids: CASSSHYYEQYF. The full variable domain, in which reference TRBV2 and TRBJ2-7 provide the parts outside the CDR3, is EPEVTQTPSHQVTQMGQEVILRCVPISNHLYFYWYRQILGQKVEFLVSFYNNEISEKSEIFDDQFSVERPDGSNFTLKIRSTKLEDSAMYFCASSSHYYEQYFGPGTRLTVT.

The chain combines TRBV10-1 with TRBJ2-1; unclear D gene. Germline V gives CDR1 WNHNN, CDR2 SYGVQD (reference sequence). The CDR3 consists of 14 residues. Trimming stripped 0 bases from V and 8 bases from J, with 11 bases between. This CDR3 reads CASSESTSGDEQFF. The CDR3 coding sequence is TGCGCCAGCAGTGAGTCGACATCGGGTGATGAGCAGTTCTTC.

This clonotype was detected many times. This chain uses TRBV19 with TRBJ2-3, with 15 bases aligning to TRBD2. The J segment lost 2 bases and the V segment lost 6 bases, leaving 6 bases of the junction unmatched. The germline CDR1 and CDR2 sequences are LNHDA and SQIVND (reference sequence). CDR3 length: 17 residues. CDR3 bases: TGTGCCAGTAGCTTAGGACTAGCGGGAGGGATCACAGATACGCAGTATTTT. Residues: CASSLGLAGGITDTQYF.

This clonotype was detected ten times or more. The V gene is TRBV7-9, the J gene TRBJ2-3, with a possible D match to TRBD2 (6 bases). Germline CDR1 and CDR2: SEHNR and FQNEAQ (reference sequence). V shed 4 bases and J shed 0 bases, with 11 bases lying between them. The CDR3 is 15 amino acids. The CDR3 nucleotides read TGTGCCAGCAGCTGGGACTTCTCTAGCACAGATACGCAGTATTTT. Residues: CASSWDFSSTDTQYF.

This clonotype was recorded at least ten times. CDR3 protein: CASSRRQAQETQYF. CDR3 nucleotide sequence: TGCGCCAGCAGCCGTCGACAGGCTCAAGAGACCCAGTACTTC. The chain joins TRBV4-1 to TRBJ2-5, with a weak D call TRBD1 (6 bases). Looked up from germline, CDR1 is MGHRA and CDR2 is YSYEKL. V was cut by 4 bases and J by 2 bases, with 11 bases left in between. The CDR3 runs to 14 residues.

This clonotype was counted many times. The chain joins TRBV6-5 to TRBJ1-4; 11 positions agree with TRBD1. V was pared by 7 bases and J by 8 bases, with 3 bases of the junction left unmatched. The CDR3 extends over 13 amino acids. Germline CDR1 and CDR2: MNHEY and SVGAGI. CDR3: CASTGQGEEKLFF. The CDR3 DNA reads as TGTGCCAGCACGGGACAGGGGGAAGAAAAACTGTTTTTT.

Comments on this clonotype: The CDR3 does not end in the conserved phenylalanine or tryptophan, so this is likely a read error. The DNA is omitted, as the CDR3 cannot be located on it reliably, and the CDR3 follows TCRdb's listing. The V and J genes are TRBV20-1 and TRBJ2-2; the table's D call TRBD1 went unverified against the DNA. Both ends counted, the CDR3 spans 13 residues. CDR1 is DFQATT, CDR2 SNEGSKA, per germline (reference sequence). This CDR3 is CSAKQGNTGELMS.

The genes are TRBV5-1 and TRBJ2-1; 9 positions match TRBD2. CDR1 is SGHRS and CDR2 is YFSETQ in the germline V gene. The V segment lost 3 bases and the J segment 0 bases; nucleotides outside the gene matches: 4. The CDR3 has 16 amino acids. This chain's CDR3 is CASSWASGVSYNEQFF. The CDR3 DNA sequence: TGCGCCAGCAGCTGGGCTAGCGGGGTCTCCTACAATGAGCAGTTCTTC. Using reference TRBV5-1 and TRBJ2-1 for the parts outside the CDR3, the full variable domain is KAGVTQTPRYLIKTRGQQVTLSCSPISGHRSVSWYQQTPGQGLQFLFEYFSETQRNKGNFPGRFSGRQFSNSRSEMNVSTLELGDSALYLCASSWASGVSYNEQFFGPGTRLTVL.